These T cell receptor beta chains were read from a single sample in a study of cytomegalovirus exposure and HLA in healthy donors. The table came from immunoSEQ multiplex PCR; TCRdb's copy has only in-frame clones and leaves some out. Of about 160,000 clones in the sample, 65% to 85% were seen once. Source material: PBMCs. These receptors were taken from a male donor in good health and CMV-seronegative. CDR3s include the opening cysteine and the closing phenylalanine or tryptophan. Rows may omit the clone size; those that give it use once, few, many or a size class.

J gene: TRBJ1-2
clone size: few
V gene: TRBV2
CDR3 protein: CASSPRDGYTF

J gene: TRBJ2-7
clone size: .
V gene: TRBV6-4
CDR3 protein: CASPRDTGSYEQYF

J gene: TRBJ2-2
clone size: .
V gene: TRBV6-6
CDR3 protein: CASSDGELGGELFF

J gene: TRBJ1-1
clone size: .
V gene: TRBV28
CDR3 protein: CASSSFRGSGTEAFF

J gene: TRBJ2-3
clone size: .
V gene: TRBV29-1
CDR3 protein: CSVSSTDTQYF

J gene: TRBJ2-1
clone size: .
V gene: TRBV5-8
CDR3 protein: CASSLIAGGPNEQFF

J gene: TRBJ2-3
clone size: .
V gene: TRBV15
CDR3 protein: CATSRGRTGIVDTQYF

J gene: TRBJ1-2
clone size: .
V gene: TRBV14
CDR3 protein: CASSRKQGGNYGYTF

J gene: TRBJ1-5
clone size: few
V gene: TRBV7-9
CDR3 protein: CASSLEGGGNQPQHF

J gene: TRBJ2-5
clone size: once
V gene: TRBV10-1
CDR3 protein: CASSESLLRGQETQYF

J gene: TRBJ2-7
clone size: .
V gene: TRBV29-1
CDR3 protein: CSVRGLAGVSSYEQYF

J gene: TRBJ1-1
clone size: few
V gene: TRBV7-6
CDR3 protein: CASSLGQGNTEAFF

J gene: TRBJ2-3
clone size: .
V gene: TRBV7-9
CDR3 protein: CASSLTSGGLPGWDTQYF

J gene: TRBJ2-2
clone size: .
V gene: TRBV5-1
CDR3 protein: CASSLGGGGHYTGELFF

J gene: .
clone size: .
V gene: TRBV6-5
CDR3 protein: CASSYRYRVDEQYF

J gene: TRBJ2-6
clone size: few
V gene: TRBV13
CDR3 protein: CASSYPTGRTGANVLTF

J gene: TRBJ2-1
clone size: .
V gene: TRBV19
CDR3 protein: CASSIVRGTSGSENEQFF

J gene: TRBJ1-6
clone size: .
V gene: TRBV19
CDR3 protein: CASTPGGSPLHF

J gene: TRBJ2-5
clone size: .
V gene: TRBV29-1
CDR3 protein: CSVAQGVQETQYF

J gene: TRBJ1-5
clone size: once
V gene: TRBV25-1
CDR3 protein: CASSDGVQPQHF

J gene: TRBJ2-2
clone size: .
V gene: TRBV27
CDR3 protein: CASSVRGGIGELFF

J gene: TRBJ2-2
clone size: .
V gene: TRBV15
CDR3 protein: CAINSGTSGDRGELFF

J gene: TRBJ1-4
clone size: .
V gene: TRBV6-5
CDR3 protein: CATAQGMAPGEKLFF

J gene: TRBJ1-1
clone size: .
V gene: TRBV30
CDR3 protein: CAWTDRSTEAFF

J gene: TRBJ2-1
clone size: .
V gene: TRBV28
CDR3 protein: CASSFSAGVSYNEQFF

J gene: TRBJ2-3
clone size: .
V gene: TRBV5-1
CDR3 protein: CASSLEESTDTQYF

J gene: TRBJ2-3
clone size: .
V gene: TRBV29-1
CDR3 protein: CSPGGDTQYF

J gene: TRBJ1-2
clone size: .
V gene: TRBV5-6
CDR3 protein: CASSGIRDRVSGYPF

J gene: TRBJ1-1
clone size: once
V gene: TRBV9
CDR3 protein: CASSVHQGENTEAFF

J gene: TRBJ2-7
clone size: .
V gene: TRBV5-6
CDR3 protein: CASSETGDEQYF

J gene: .
clone size: once
V gene: TRBV6-1
CDR3 protein: CASSELAGGAEQYF

J gene: TRBJ2-1
clone size: .
V gene: TRBV5-1
CDR3 protein: CASSDRDLGRNEQFF